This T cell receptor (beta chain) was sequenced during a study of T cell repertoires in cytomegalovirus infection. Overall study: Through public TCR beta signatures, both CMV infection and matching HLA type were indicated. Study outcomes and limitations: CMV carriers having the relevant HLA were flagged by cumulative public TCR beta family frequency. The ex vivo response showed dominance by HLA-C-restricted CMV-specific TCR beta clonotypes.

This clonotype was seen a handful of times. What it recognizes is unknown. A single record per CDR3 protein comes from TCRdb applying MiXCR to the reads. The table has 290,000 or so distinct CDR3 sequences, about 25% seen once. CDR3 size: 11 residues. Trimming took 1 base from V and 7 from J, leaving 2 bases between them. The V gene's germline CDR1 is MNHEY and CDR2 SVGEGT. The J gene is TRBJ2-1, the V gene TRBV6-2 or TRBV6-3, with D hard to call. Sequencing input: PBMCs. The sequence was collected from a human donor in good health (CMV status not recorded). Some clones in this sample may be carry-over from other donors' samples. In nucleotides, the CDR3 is TGTGCCAGCAGTTACTTTAATGAGCAGTTCTTC. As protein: CASSYFNEQFF.